The source of this T cell receptor beta chain is a study of cytomegalovirus exposure and HLA in healthy donors. Per germline, CDR1 SGHTA and CDR2 FQGNSA. CDR3 length: 15 residues. Trimming removed 0 bases from V and 5 bases from J, with 11 bases in between. The protocol was immunoSEQ multiplex PCR, while the TCRdb copy is restricted to in-frame clones and leaves out a portion. The sample contains about 140,000 clones, roughly nine tenths of which appear only once. The clonotype comes from a young man in good health and CMV-seronegative. Sample: PBMCs. The rearrangement links TRBV7-2 to TRBJ1-5; D not resolved. The DNA for the CDR3 is TGTGCCAGCAGCTTAGCGCTAAGTTACTATCAGCCCCAGCATTTT. Residues: CASSLALSYYQPQHF.